The sequence of this T cell receptor beta chain was determined in a study of cytomegalovirus exposure and HLA in healthy donors. Study results and caveats: According to an earlier analysis, most TCR beta V segments yielded productive rearrangements about 87% or about 30% of the time. DRB1 had the most TCR associations and HLA-C the fewest, a later analysis found, with rates varying by HLA locus.

This clone has only a few counts. Its matching antigen is unknown. PCR primers comprised 60 Vbeta and 13 Jbeta primers. Clones were sequenced by immunoSEQ multiplex PCR, and TCRdb holds only the in-frame ones, with some missing. Of around 140,000 clones in the sample, 61% were seen once. V lost 4 bases and J 3 bases, leaving 22 bases between the germline ends. The CDR3 sequence is 18 residues long. Germline CDR1 is LNHDA and CDR2 is SQIVND (reference sequence). Donors were nominally healthy when sampled, though unrecorded immune exposures were likely. Sequencing used PBMCs. This chain links TRBV19 with TRBJ1-5, with D maybe TRBD1 (6 bases). This sequence was found in a male donor in good health and CMV-seronegative. CDR3 nucleotides: TGTGCCAGTAGTACCCCCAACAGGGCCTCGCAGGCCAATCAGCCCCAGCATTTT. Residues: CASSTPNRASQANQPQHF.